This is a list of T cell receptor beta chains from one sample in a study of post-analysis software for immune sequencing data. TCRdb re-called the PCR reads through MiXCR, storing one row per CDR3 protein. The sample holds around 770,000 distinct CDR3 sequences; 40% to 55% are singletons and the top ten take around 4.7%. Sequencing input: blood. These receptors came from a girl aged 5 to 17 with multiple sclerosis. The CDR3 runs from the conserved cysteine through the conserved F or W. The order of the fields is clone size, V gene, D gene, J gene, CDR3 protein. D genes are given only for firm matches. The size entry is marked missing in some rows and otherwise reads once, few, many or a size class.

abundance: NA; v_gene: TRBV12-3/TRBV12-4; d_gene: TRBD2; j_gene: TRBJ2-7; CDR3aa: CASSRGLAGHPTYEQYF
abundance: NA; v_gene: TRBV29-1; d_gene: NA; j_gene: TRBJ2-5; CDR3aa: CSVGGSAQETQYF
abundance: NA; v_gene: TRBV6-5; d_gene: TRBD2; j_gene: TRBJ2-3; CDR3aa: CASSYSSGSIDTQYF
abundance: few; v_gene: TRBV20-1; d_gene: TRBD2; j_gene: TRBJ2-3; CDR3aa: CSARPRLAVFTDTQYF
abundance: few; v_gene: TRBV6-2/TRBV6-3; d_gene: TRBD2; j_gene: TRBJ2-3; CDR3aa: CASIFGGAGTTDTQYF
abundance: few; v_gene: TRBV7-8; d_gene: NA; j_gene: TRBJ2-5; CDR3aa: CASTPWEGGRETQYF
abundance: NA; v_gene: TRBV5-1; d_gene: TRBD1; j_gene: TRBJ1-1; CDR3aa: CASSLEQGRKHVEAFF
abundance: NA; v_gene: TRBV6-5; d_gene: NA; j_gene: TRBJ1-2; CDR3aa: CASSPGTLDYGYTF
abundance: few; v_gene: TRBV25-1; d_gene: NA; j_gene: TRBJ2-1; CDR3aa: CARGGGVKRNEQFF
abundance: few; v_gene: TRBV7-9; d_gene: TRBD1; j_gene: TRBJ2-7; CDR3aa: CASSSTGGEVPYEQYF
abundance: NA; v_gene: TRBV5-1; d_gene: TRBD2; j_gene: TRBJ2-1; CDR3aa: CASSLVLAFNEQFF
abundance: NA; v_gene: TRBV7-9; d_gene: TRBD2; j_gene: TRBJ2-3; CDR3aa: CASSLVTSGVRDTQYF
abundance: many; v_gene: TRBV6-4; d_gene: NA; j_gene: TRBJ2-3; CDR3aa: CASSGGVPDTQYF
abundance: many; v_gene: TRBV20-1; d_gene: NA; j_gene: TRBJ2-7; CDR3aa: CSAKGVTEQYF
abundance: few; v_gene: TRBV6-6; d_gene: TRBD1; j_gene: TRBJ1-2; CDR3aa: CASSYEGADYGYTF